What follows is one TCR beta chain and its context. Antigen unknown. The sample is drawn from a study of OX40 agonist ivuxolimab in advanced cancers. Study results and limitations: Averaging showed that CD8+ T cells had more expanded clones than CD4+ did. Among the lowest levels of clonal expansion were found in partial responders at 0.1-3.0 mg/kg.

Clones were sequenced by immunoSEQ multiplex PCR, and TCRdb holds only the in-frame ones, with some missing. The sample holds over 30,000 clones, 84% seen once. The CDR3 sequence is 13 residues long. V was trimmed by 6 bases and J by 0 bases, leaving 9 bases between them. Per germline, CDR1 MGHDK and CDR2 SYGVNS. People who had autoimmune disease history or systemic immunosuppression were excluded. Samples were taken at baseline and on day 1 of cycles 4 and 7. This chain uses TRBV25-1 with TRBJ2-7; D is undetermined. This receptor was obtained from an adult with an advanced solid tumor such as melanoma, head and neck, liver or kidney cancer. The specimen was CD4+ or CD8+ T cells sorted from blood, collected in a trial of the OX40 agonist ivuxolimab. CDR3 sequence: CASRPAGSYEQYF. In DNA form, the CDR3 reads TGTGCCAGCAGACCGGCTGGCTCCTACGAGCAGTACTTC.